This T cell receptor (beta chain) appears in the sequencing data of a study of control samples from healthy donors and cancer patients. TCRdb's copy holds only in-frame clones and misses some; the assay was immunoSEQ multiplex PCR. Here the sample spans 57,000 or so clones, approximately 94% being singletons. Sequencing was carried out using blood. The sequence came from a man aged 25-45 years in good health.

The CDR3 protein is CASSIGLAGDTQYF. In DNA, the CDR3 is TGTGCCAGCAGCATCGGACTAGCGGGAGATACGCAGTATTTT. V is TRBV7-9 and J is TRBJ2-3, with TRBD2 matching over 11 bases. With V trimmed by 5 bases and J by 5 bases, 3 bases remained unmatched. Looked up from germline, CDR1 is SEHNR and CDR2 is FQNEAQ (reference sequence). The CDR3 covers 14 residues.